A selection of T cell receptor beta chains follows, all from one sample in a study of cytomegalovirus exposure and HLA in healthy donors. The data were produced by immunoSEQ multiplex PCR, yet TCRdb's version contains in-frame clones alone and is incomplete. Here the sample table reports more than 50,000 clones. Sequencing was done on a sample of PBMCs. These receptors were taken from a woman between 40 and 50 years old in good health and CMV-seronegative. Both conserved end residues are part of each CDR3. The D gene is left open where the match is weak.

TRBJ2-7 TRBV6-5 NA CASSYSPSTMGYEQYF TGTGCCAGCAGTTACTCGCCTAGCACAATGGGATACGAGCAGTACTTC
TRBJ2-7 TRBV2 NA CASKRERENGEQYF TGTGCCAGCAAACGGGAAAGGGAAAACGGGGAGCAGTACTTC
TRBJ2-3 TRBV19 TRBD1 CASSVDRGLRTDTQYF TGTGCCAGTAGTGTCGACAGGGGCCTTCGCACAGATACGCAGTATTTT
TRBJ1-5 TRBV7-2 TRBD1 CASSVGGGQGGNQPQHF TGTGCCAGCAGCGTAGGGGGAGGACAGGGGGGGAATCAGCCCCAGCATTTT
TRBJ2-1 TRBV18 TRBD2 CASSPPETSGLNEQFF TGTGCCAGCTCACCACCGGAAACTAGCGGACTCAATGAGCAGTTCTTC
TRBJ1-6 TRBV18 NA CASSPMDMGLENSPLHF TGTGCCAGCTCACCTATGGACATGGGCCTCGAGAATTCACCCCTCCACTTT
TRBJ2-3 TRBV2 NA CASSGGIRPTTDTQYF TGTGCCAGCAGTGGAGGGATCAGACCCACCACAGATACGCAGTATTTT
TRBJ2-7 TRBV30 TRBD1 CAWTRGQVAEQYF TGTGCCTGGACCAGGGGGCAGGTCGCCGAGCAGTACTTC
TRBJ2-6 TRBV7-3 TRBD1 CASSLNGGQGALGANVLTF TGTGCCAGCAGCTTGAATGGGGGACAGGGGGCGCTTGGGGCCAACGTCCTGACTTTC
TRBJ2-7 TRBV6-1 NA CATSGKALSEQYF TGTGCCACCTCCGGGAAAGCCCTCTCCGAGCAGTACTTC
TRBJ1-2 TRBV15 TRBD1 CATSSLQGARGKANYGYTF TGTGCCACCAGCAGTTTACAGGGGGCGCGGGGGAAAGCTAACTATGGCTACACCTTC
TRBJ1-1 TRBV7-9 NA CASSLNSRGTEAFF TGTGCCAGCAGCCTCAACTCGAGGGGGACTGAAGCTTTCTTT
TRBJ1-4 TRBV11-2 NA CASSLLQNEKLFF TGTGCCAGCAGCTTACTACAGAATGAAAAACTGTTTTTT
TRBJ2-1 TRBV4-3 NA CASSQTGTPNNEQFF TGCGCCAGCAGCCAAACCGGGACTCCAAACAATGAGCAGTTCTTC
TRBJ1-6 TRBV7-2 NA CASRPTQSGPLHF TGTGCCAGCAGGCCGACTCAGTCGGGACCCCTCCACTTT
TRBJ2-1 TRBV29-1 TRBD1 CSVVGTGTLIEQFF TGCAGCGTTGTGGGGACAGGGACCCTAATTGAGCAGTTCTTC
TRBJ1-2 TRBV6-5 NA CASSYSVSGNYGYTF TGTGCCAGCAGTTACTCGGTTTCAGGGAACTATGGCTACACCTTC
TRBJ2-1 TRBV4-3 NA CASSQVNPTYYNEQFF TGCGCCAGCAGCCAAGTTAATCCTACCTACTACAATGAGCAGTTCTTC
TRBJ1-5 TRBV28 NA CASHSAGEGNQPQHF TGTGCCAGCCACTCCGCGGGCGAGGGCAATCAGCCCCAGCATTTT
TRBJ1-3 TRBV11-2 NA CASSLDSSGNTIYF TGTGCCAGCAGCTTAGACAGCTCTGGAAACACCATATATTTT
TRBJ1-1 TRBV5-5 TRBD1 CASSPDRELTEAFF TGTGCCAGCAGCCCGGACAGGGAACTTACTGAAGCTTTCTTT
TRBJ1-3 TRBV27 TRBD1 CASSPGTGLSFSGNTIYF TGTGCCAGCAGTCCCGGGACAGGACTTTCCTTCTCTGGAAACACCATATATTTT
TRBJ2-1 TRBV4-1 TRBD2 CASSQEGLANEQFF TGCGCCAGCAGCCAAGAGGGACTAGCTAATGAGCAGTTCTTC